This TCR beta chain emerged from a study of T cell responses to AZD1222 COVID-19 vaccine. Study outcomes and limitations: It was only after the peak T cell response that any repertoires were sampled. Spike-specific TCR breadth and depth went up after people got two AZD1222 doses.

Regarding this clone: Antigen: not known.

Pooling was applied to second doses at about 4 or about 12 weeks. TCRdb's copy holds only in-frame clones and misses some; the assay was immunoSEQ multiplex PCR. The table includes about 150,000 clones, about 87% detected once. With 5 bases removed from V and 10 bases from J, the gap between germline ends came to 16 bases. Germline V lookup: CDR1 SGHDT, CDR2 YYEEEE. This CDR3 comprises 14 residues. This sample comprised peripheral blood, obtained 28 days after the second AZD1222 dose. The chain recombines TRBV5-6 with TRBJ1-6; D gene ambiguous. The TCR comes from an adult who received the AZD1222 COVID-19 vaccine. In DNA, the CDR3 is TGTGCCAGCAGGACCGACTCCTCCGGCTCACCCCTCCACTTT. This translates into CASRTDSSGSPLHF.